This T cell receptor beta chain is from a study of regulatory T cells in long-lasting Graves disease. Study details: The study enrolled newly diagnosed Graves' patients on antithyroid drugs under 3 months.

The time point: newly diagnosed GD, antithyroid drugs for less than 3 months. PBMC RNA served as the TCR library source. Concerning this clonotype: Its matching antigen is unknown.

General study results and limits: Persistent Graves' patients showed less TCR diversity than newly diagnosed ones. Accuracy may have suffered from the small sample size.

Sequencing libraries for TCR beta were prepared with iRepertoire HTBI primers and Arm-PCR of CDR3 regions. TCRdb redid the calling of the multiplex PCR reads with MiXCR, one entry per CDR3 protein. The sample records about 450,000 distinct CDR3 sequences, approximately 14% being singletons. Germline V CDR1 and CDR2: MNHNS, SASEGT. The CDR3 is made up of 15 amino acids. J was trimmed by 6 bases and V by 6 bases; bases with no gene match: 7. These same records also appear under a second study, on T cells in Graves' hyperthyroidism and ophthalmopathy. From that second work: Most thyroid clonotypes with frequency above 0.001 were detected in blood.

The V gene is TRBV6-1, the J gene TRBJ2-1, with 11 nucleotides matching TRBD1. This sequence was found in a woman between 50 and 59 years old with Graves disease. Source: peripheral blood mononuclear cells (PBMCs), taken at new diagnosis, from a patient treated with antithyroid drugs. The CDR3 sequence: CASRSGQGASNEQFF. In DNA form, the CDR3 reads TGTGCCAGCAGATCAGGACAGGGGGCTAGCAATGAGCAGTTCTTC.